This TCR beta chain is drawn from a study of T-cell memory formation after mild COVID-19. CDR1 is SGHTA, CDR2 FQGNSA, per germline. V lost 8 bases, J lost 5 bases, and 1 base stayed unmatched. There are 11 residues in the CDR3. TCRdb re-called the 5' RACE reads with MiXCR, one entry per CDR3 protein. The sample comprises about 38,000 distinct CDR3 sequences, roughly 10% of which are singletons, and less than 30% rests with the top ten. Ten or more counts support this clonotype. This chain joins TRBV7-2 and TRBJ2-3, with TRBD2 identical over 7 bases. The sample consisted of PBMCs or a T cell subset sorted from them (not recorded which). This clonotype was sampled from a man younger than 35 who had mild COVID-19 (a few samples of this study predate the infection). Cell type and time point are not known. CDR3 sequence reads: CASREVDTQYF. DNA for the CDR3: TGTGCCAGCCGGGAGGTAGATACGCAGTATTTT.